Each of the 32 T cell receptor beta chains below was sequenced from the same sample in a study of cytomegalovirus exposure and HLA in healthy donors (dated by TCRdb to 2016 to 2017). The method was the immunoSEQ multiplex PCR assay. The source is immuneACCESS, and TCRdb retained only in-frame sequences with V and J called. Part of the clones is not carried over; for the studies checked, unresolved V genes explain less than half of this, and the remainder is unexplained. Here the sample has under 400,000 clones; roughly 88% occur a single time. The top ten hold 0.83% of the sample. The sequenced sample was PBMCs. The source is a woman younger than 35 in good health and CMV-seronegative.

The gene calls are TRBV7-6 and TRBJ2-7, with 11 bases fitting TRBD2. With V trimmed by 3 bases and J by 3 bases, 4 bases remained unmatched. The CDR3 is made up of 15 amino acids. Per the germline V gene, CDR1 is SGHVS and CDR2 is FNYEAQ. Here the CDR3 reads CASSLTSGNRYEQYF. The CDR3 nucleotides are TGTGCCAGCAGCTTGACTAGCGGGAACCGCTACGAGCAGTACTTC.

In this sample, this clone turned up once. CDR3 protein: CASSEGRNEQFF. Here the CDR3 DNA reads TGTGCCAGCAGTGAGGGGCGAAATGAGCAGTTCTTC. The rearrangement joins TRBV2 to TRBJ2-1; D possibly corresponds to TRBD1 (5 bases). CDR3 length: 12 amino acids. The germline gives CDR1 SNHLY, CDR2 FYNNEI. Trimming took 3 bases from V and 7 from J, leaving 7 bases between them.

The chain links TRBV15 to TRBJ1-3; no clear D. Germline CDR1 LNHNV, CDR2 YYDKDF (reference sequence). The CDR3 runs 15 residues. V was pared by 0 bases and J by 4 bases, with 10 bases between. CDR3: CATSRDHLLGNTIYF. The DNA of the CDR3 is TGTGCCACCAGCAGAGACCACTTGCTCGGAAACACCATATATTTT.

A remark on this clone: Without the conserved terminal phenylalanine or tryptophan, this CDR3 likely stems from a read error. The limits of the CDR3 on the DNA are not certain, so only TCRdb's listed CDR3 is given. The gene calls are TRBV5-8 and TRBJ2-7; the D call in the table, TRBD2, was not verified against the DNA. The CDR3 spans 10 residues, counting both ends. Germline-derived CDR1 and CDR2 are SGHTS and YDEGEE. The CDR3 spells CASNPGLSTL.

The genes are TRBV18 and TRBJ2-2; TRBD2 matches at 8 bases. CDR3 length: 16 amino acids. Trimming cost V 1 base and J 3 bases; bases outside gene matches: 4. Per the germline V gene, CDR1 is KGHSH and CDR2 is LQKENI. The CDR3 region is CASSPLLAGHTGELFF. The CDR3 DNA reads TGTGCCAGCTCACCACTGCTAGCGGGTCACACCGGGGAGCTGTTTTTT.

The J gene is TRBJ2-3, the V gene TRBV5-4; 10 nucleotides line up with TRBD2. The germline gives CDR1 SGHNT, CDR2 YYREEE (reference sequence). V trimming: 1 base; J trimming: 7 bases; junction bases outside the gene matches: 6. CDR3 length equals 15 residues. The DNA of the CDR3 is TGTGCCAGCAGCTTGAAACTAGCGGGAACAAATACGCAGTATTTT. Its translation is CASSLKLAGTNTQYF.

The rearrangement links TRBV28 to TRBJ2-5; D is possibly TRBD2 (5 bases). In germline, CDR1 is MDHEN, CDR2 SYDVKM. The CDR3 spans 12 residues. Trimming pared 7 bases from V and 2 bases from J, leaving 8 bases between. This chain's CDR3 is CASIGEQETQYF. The CDR3 bases are TGTGCCAGCATTGGGGAGCAAGAGACCCAGTACTTC.

This chain uses TRBV27 with TRBJ2-2; D is uncertain. Trimming took 3 bases from V and 4 from J, leaving 15 bases between them. The CDR3 is 16 residues long. The germline CDR1 and CDR2 sequences are MNHEY and SMNVEV (reference sequence). CDR3 nucleotide sequence: TGTGCCAGCAGTTTTGGTGGCCAGGTAATCACCGGGGAGCTGTTTTTT. Its translation: CASSFGGQVITGELFF.

The chain's CDR3 is CASSSIGGPESKNIQYF. The CDR3 nucleotides are TGTGCCAGCAGTTCAATCGGGGGGCCGGAAAGCAAAAACATTCAGTACTTC. The V and J genes are TRBV28 and TRBJ2-4, with D tentatively TRBD2 (7 bases). CDR1 and CDR2 from the germline V gene are MDHEN and SYDVKM. The CDR3 covers 17 residues. V shed 4 bases and J shed 3 bases, with 19 bases lying between them.

This rearrangement joins TRBV27 to TRBJ1-5, with 7 bases fitting TRBD1. Trimming cost V 0 bases and J 5 bases; bases outside gene matches: 10. The CDR3 extends over 17 amino acids. Germline V gene lookup returns CDR1 MNHEY and CDR2 SMNVEV (reference sequence). CDR3: CASSLSIRGRGDQPQHF. DNA for the CDR3: TGTGCCAGCAGTTTATCGATAAGGGGGCGAGGAGATCAGCCCCAGCATTTT.

This rearrangement joins TRBV27 to TRBJ2-7, with D possibly matching TRBD1 (5 bases). The CDR3 covers 14 residues. Germline-derived CDR1 and CDR2 are MNHEY and SMNVEV (reference sequence). V lost 3 bases, J lost 2 bases, and 11 bases lay in between. The CDR3 loop is CASSLQGTTYEQYF. The DNA for the CDR3 is TGTGCCAGCAGTTTGCAGGGTACCACCTACGAGCAGTACTTC.

The rearrangement joins TRBV4-1 to TRBJ2-7, with D perhaps matching TRBD1 (6 bases). Trimming took off 3 bases at V and 4 bases at J, with 10 bases between the two ends. CDR3 size: 13 residues. The germline CDR1 and CDR2 sequences are MGHRA and YSYEKL. The DNA of the CDR3 is TGCGCCAGCAGCCACCCAGGGGATTACGAGCAGTACTTC. Residues: CASSHPGDYEQYF.

Here the CDR3 DNA reads TGTGCCAGCAGTTACACCACTCAGGGGACCCAGTACTTC. Protein product: CASSYTTQGTQYF. The chain carries TRBV6-5 and TRBJ2-5, with D possibly matching TRBD1 (5 bases). CDR3 length: 13 residues. Germline CDR1 reads MNHEY; CDR2 reads SVGAGI. Trimming shortened V by 2 bases and J by 7 bases, and 11 bases separated the two germline ends.

The J gene is TRBJ2-7, the V gene TRBV11-2, with 8 nucleotides matching TRBD1. The CDR3 contains 14 residues. V was clipped by 3 bases and J by 4 bases; unmatched bases: 5. In germline, CDR1 is SGHAT, CDR2 FQNNGV. The chain's CDR3 is CASSLGTGLYEQYF. DNA for the CDR3: TGTGCCAGCAGCTTGGGGACAGGATTATACGAGCAGTACTTC.

The CDR3 is CACQPSGTIGSGNTIYF. The CDR3 DNA is TGTGCCTGTCAACCCTCCGGGACAATCGGCTCTGGAAACACCATATATTTT. The chain recombines TRBV30 with TRBJ1-3, with TRBD1 as a possible D gene (6 bases). In germline, CDR1 is GTSNPN, CDR2 SVGIG (reference sequence). The CDR3 consists of 17 residues. The V end was cut by 6 bases, the J end by 0 bases, with 21 bases between.

The genes are TRBV30 and TRBJ2-1, with 13 bases that match TRBD2. Germline V gives CDR1 GTSNPN, CDR2 SVGIG (reference sequence). With 4 bases clipped from V and 2 bases from J, the junction kept 8 bases outside the gene matches. This CDR3 contains 17 residues. The CDR3 DNA reads TGTGCCTGGATCGGGACTAGCGGGGACGCCGCCTACAATGAGCAGTTCTTC. This codes for CAWIGTSGDAAYNEQFF.

The V gene is TRBV6-1, the J gene TRBJ2-7; 7 bases agree with TRBD1. Germline V gives CDR1 MNHNS, CDR2 SASEGT. The V and J ends lost 8 bases and 3 bases, in that order; junction bases with no gene match: 7. The CDR3 sequence is 13 residues long. CDR3 sequence reads: CASGLGQSYEQYF. The CDR3, as DNA: TGTGCCAGCGGGTTGGGACAGAGCTACGAGCAGTACTTC.

Points on this clone: The same CDR3 can be traced to other DNA sequences in this sample. The chain carries TRBV18 and TRBJ2-6; D may be TRBD1 (6 bases). The CDR3 is 16 residues long. V lost 1 base and J 0 bases, leaving 7 bases between the germline ends. Germline V gene sequence: CDR1 KGHSH, CDR2 LQKENI. CDR3 loop: CASSPLDSSGANVLTF. Written as DNA, the CDR3 is TGTGCCAGCTCACCACTGGACAGCTCTGGGGCCAACGTCCTGACTTTC.

The chain uses TRBV6-1 and TRBJ2-7; D call uncertain. Germline lookup yields CDR1 MNHNS and CDR2 SASEGT. This CDR3 has 14 residues. Trimming took off 6 bases at V and 4 bases at J, with 16 bases between the two ends. This CDR3 is CASSLVGTTYEQYF. DNA of the CDR3: TGTGCCAGCAGCCTTGTTGGCACCACGTACGAGCAGTACTTC.

The V call is TRBV28, the J call TRBJ2-1; 8 bases align to TRBD2. Germline trimming cut 1 base from V and 5 bases from J; bases unmatched to any gene: 10. CDR1 and CDR2 (germline): MDHEN, SYDVKM. The CDR3 extends over 17 amino acids. CDR3 protein: CASSLSAGAGGDNEQFF. CDR3 sequence (DNA): TGTGCCAGCAGTTTATCCGCAGGGGCGGGAGGAGACAATGAGCAGTTCTTC.

The chain has TRBV7-2 and TRBJ2-2; 10 bases map to TRBD1. Losses at the gene ends were 5 bases for V and 2 bases for J; bases not matched to a gene: 8. CDR3 size: 17 residues. The germline V gene has CDR1 SGHTA and CDR2 FQGNSA. Written as DNA, the CDR3 is TGTGCCAGCAGCCTACAGGGGACAGGGGTAAACACCGGGGAGCTGTTTTTT. Encoded protein: CASSLQGTGVNTGELFF. The full variable domain, with the rest looked up from reference TRBV7-2 and TRBJ2-2, is GAGVSQSPSNKVTEKGKDVELRCDPISGHTALYWYRQSLGQGLEFLIYFQGNSAPDKSGLPSDRFSAERTGGSVSTLTIQRTQQEDSAVYLCASSLQGTGVNTGELFFGEGSRLTVL.

The rearrangement joins TRBV6-5 to TRBJ1-2, with 9 nucleotides matching TRBD1. V was pared by 5 bases and J by 7 bases, with 8 bases of the junction left unmatched. The CDR3 runs to 14 residues. Germline V lookup: CDR1 MNHEY, CDR2 SVGAGI. The CDR3 sequence is CASSVGTGNGGYTF. For the CDR3, the DNA is TGTGCCAGCAGTGTGGGGACAGGGAACGGTGGCTACACCTTC.

In its sample, this clone was seen once. This chain joins TRBV7-9 and TRBJ1-2, with D perhaps matching TRBD1 (5 bases). The germline CDR1 and CDR2 sequences are SEHNR and FQNEAQ (reference sequence). V was pared by 5 bases and J by 3 bases, with 16 bases between. CDR3 length: 15 amino acids. CDR3 in DNA: TGTGCCAGCAGCCCTCCCAGGGCATCTGACTATGGCTACACCTTC. Its translation is CASSPPRASDYGYTF.

This chain joins TRBV14 and TRBJ2-2, with 9 bases matching TRBD2. The ends lost 0 bases at V and 2 bases at J; junction bases unmatched: 7. Germline CDR1 reads SGHDN; CDR2 reads FVKESK. This CDR3 contains 18 residues. The CDR3 loop reads CASSQDLGLAINTGELFF. The CDR3 DNA reads as TGTGCCAGCAGCCAAGACTTAGGACTAGCGATTAACACCGGGGAGCTGTTTTTT.

This clone was seen only a few times. The gene calls are TRBV2 and TRBJ1-2, with 8 bases aligning to TRBD1. CDR1 and CDR2 from the germline V gene are SNHLY and FYNNEI. The CDR3 sequence is 14 residues long. V dropped 4 bases and J dropped 6; count of bases not matched to a gene: 7. This CDR3 reads CASSGAGTGDGYTF. The CDR3, as DNA: TGTGCCAGCAGTGGAGCCGGGACAGGTGATGGCTACACCTTC.

The rearrangement joins TRBV5-1 to TRBJ2-7; a possible D gene is TRBD1 (5 bases). Trimming shortened V by 8 bases and J by 6 bases, and 18 bases separated the two germline ends. This CDR3 comprises 13 residues. Germline V gives CDR1 SGHRS, CDR2 YFSETQ. The CDR3 is CASKQVFNPEQYF. CDR3 DNA sequence: TGCGCCAGTAAACAGGTTTTTAACCCCGAGCAGTACTTC.

The chain joins TRBV6-5 to TRBJ2-3; tentative D call: TRBD2 (6 bases). Germline loops: CDR1 MNHEY, CDR2 SVGAGI. The CDR3 runs to 15 residues. V lost 2 bases and J 6 bases, leaving 15 bases between the germline ends. CDR3 coding DNA: TGTGCCAGCAGTTACACGGGGGTAATAGCGGATACGCAGTATTTT. This gives the protein CASSYTGVIADTQYF.

The chain links TRBV2 to TRBJ2-3; weak D call: TRBD2 (5 bases). This CDR3 region has 15 residues. Trimming pared 7 bases from V and 3 bases from J, leaving 17 bases between. Germline-derived CDR1 and CDR2 are SNHLY and FYNNEI. CDR3 sequence (DNA): TGTGCCAGCACCTTCGGAGGTGCGGGTACAGATACGCAGTATTTT. Translating gives CASTFGGAGTDTQYF.

The chain has TRBV7-2 and TRBJ2-6; D not certain. The CDR3 totals 16 residues. Germline CDR1 SGHTA, CDR2 FQGNSA. Trimming removed 1 base at V and 2 bases at J, with 9 bases between. CDR3 in DNA: TGTGCCAGCAGCTTAGGTGCGGCAGCTGGGGCCAACGTCCTGACTTTC. Translation: CASSLGAAAGANVLTF.

V is TRBV25-1 and J is TRBJ2-3; D might be TRBD2 (6 bases). The CDR3 spans 16 residues. Germline V gene sequence: CDR1 MGHDK, CDR2 SYGVNS. Trimming shortened V by 1 base and J by 0 bases, and 11 bases separated the two germline ends. For the CDR3, the DNA is TGTGCCAGCAGTGAATTTTGGGGGGAGAGCACAGATACGCAGTATTTT. Its protein is CASSEFWGESTDTQYF.

V and J are TRBV5-1 and TRBJ1-2, with D possibly TRBD1 on 6 matching bases. The CDR3 has 14 residues. Trimming removed 4 bases from V and 4 bases from J, with 14 bases in between. Germline CDR1 SGHRS, CDR2 YFSETQ. This chain's CDR3 is CASSTRTDTYGYTF. The CDR3 coding sequence is TGCGCCAGCAGCACCAGGACAGACACCTATGGCTACACCTTC.

The chain has TRBV11-2 and TRBJ2-1; TRBD2 matches 8 bases. The germline V gene has CDR1 SGHAT and CDR2 FQNNGV. V shed 3 bases and J 7 bases; nucleotides not matched to a gene: 8. The CDR3 consists of 15 residues. CDR3 coding DNA: TGTGCCAGCAGCTTCGTCAGCGGGAGTAGGAATGAGCAGTTCTTC. This encodes CASSFVSGSRNEQFF.